These 4 T cell receptor beta chains came from one sample sequenced in a study of brain metastases from non-small cell lung cancer. TCRdb keeps only in-frame clones here, not all; method: immunoSEQ multiplex PCR. The data show 800 to 1,100 clones, with about nine tenths seen just once and roughly 7.8% held by the top ten. Material for sequencing was tumor-adjacent normal tissue. The receptors derive from a donor at least 40 years old with non-small cell lung cancer.

The V and J genes are TRBV2 and TRBJ2-2; the D gene is possibly TRBD2 (6 bases). Germline values: CDR1 SNHLY, CDR2 FYNNEI. The CDR3 has 14 amino acids. Trimming took off 7 bases at V and 5 bases at J, with 14 bases between the two ends. The CDR3 protein is CASTASGVTGELFF. The CDR3 bases are TGTGCCAGCACCGCTTCGGGGGTAACCGGGGAGCTGTTTTTT.

The chain has TRBV7-2 and TRBJ2-5; possible D gene TRBD1, 5 bases. Germline V gene lookup returns CDR1 SGHTA and CDR2 FQGNSA. V was cut by 5 bases and J by 3 bases, with 13 bases left in between. The CDR3 is 14 amino acids. The chain's CDR3 is CASSPGAVKETQYF. The CDR3 DNA follows: TGTGCCAGCAGCCCTGGGGCTGTCAAAGAGACCCAGTACTTC. Drawing the rest from reference TRBV7-2 and TRBJ2-5, the complete variable domain is GAGVSQSPSNKVTEKGKDVELRCDPISGHTALYWYRQSLGQGLEFLIYFQGNSAPDKSGLPSDRFSAERTGGSVSTLTIQRTQQEDSAVYLCASSPGAVKETQYFGPGTRLLVL.

V usage is TRBV27 and J usage is TRBJ2-7, with D perhaps matching TRBD1 (6 bases). The CDR3 runs to 12 residues. Trimming left V 2 bases short and J 7 bases short, with 9 bases between. Germline CDR1 MNHEY, CDR2 SMNVEV (reference sequence). The CDR3 sequence: CASSLAGEEQYF. The CDR3 nucleotides read TGTGCCAGCAGTTTAGCAGGGGAAGAGCAGTACTTC.

This chain connects TRBV10-3 to TRBJ2-7; 7 bases are a match to TRBD1. CDR1 ENHRY and CDR2 SYGVKD come from the germline V gene. The CDR3 covers 15 residues. V was pared by 4 bases and J by 0 bases, with 6 bases of the junction left unmatched. DNA for the CDR3: TGTGCCATCAGTGCAGGGACAGTAAGCTCCTACGAGCAGTACTTC. Amino acids: CAISAGTVSSYEQYF.